Presented here are 3 T cell receptor beta chains from one specimen sequenced in a study of T cell responses to AZD1222 COVID-19 vaccine. Sequencing used immunoSEQ multiplex PCR; TCRdb keeps in-frame clones, though not all of them. The sample yields 95,000 to 150,000 clones, over 75% seen once. The sample was peripheral blood, taken on day 0 of AZD1222 vaccination. These receptors all stem from an adult in good health.

The V and J genes are TRBV5-1 and TRBJ2-3; 7 bases align to TRBD2. Germline loops: CDR1 SGHRS, CDR2 YFSETQ. V was clipped by 0 bases and J by 4 bases; unmatched bases: 5. The length of the CDR3 is 15 residues. The CDR3 sequence: CASSLGGGSADTQYF. CDR3 nucleotides: TGCGCCAGCAGCTTGGGGGGCGGGAGTGCAGATACGCAGTATTTT. Supplemented by reference TRBV5-1 and TRBJ2-3, the full variable domain reads KAGVTQTPRYLIKTRGQQVTLSCSPISGHRSVSWYQQTPGQGLQFLFEYFSETQRNKGNFPGRFSGRQFSNSRSEMNVSTLELGDSALYLCASSLGGGSADTQYFGPGTRLTVL.

This chain links TRBV7-8 with TRBJ1-4; D unclear. This CDR3 contains 12 residues. V was shortened by 5 bases and J by 7 bases, with 8 bases between the two germline ends. Germline lookup yields CDR1 SGHVS and CDR2 FQNEAQ. The CDR3 reads CASSRISEKLFF. CDR3 nucleotide sequence: TGTGCCAGCAGCCGAATCAGTGAAAAACTGTTTTTT.

The CDR3, as DNA: TGTGCCAGCAGTTTTAACGGGGGTGGTGAGCAGTTCTTC. Its translation is CASSFNGGGEQFF. The rearrangement links TRBV12-3 or TRBV12-4 to TRBJ2-1; TRBD2 might be the D (6 bases). This CDR3 is built from 13 residues. With 3 bases removed from V and 9 bases from J, the gap between germline ends came to 12 bases.